Below are 29 T cell receptor beta chains sequenced from a single sample in a study of T cells in Graves' hyperthyroidism and ophthalmopathy. RNA transcripts yielded amplified TCR beta CDR3 regions. When the TCR CDR3 underwent first-round RT-PCR, the HTBI primer set was used. TCRdb redid the calling of the multiplex PCR reads with MiXCR, one entry per CDR3 protein. In the table there are fewer than 350,000 distinct CDR3 sequences, 18% of which are singletons. Sequenced sample: blood. These receptors originate from a woman between 50 and 59 years old with Graves' hyperthyroidism.

This clonotype was observed at least ten times. The CDR3 loop reads CASSGYQASTEAFF. Written as DNA, the CDR3 is TGTGCCAGCAGTGGATACCAAGCTAGCACTGAAGCTTTCTTT. V and J are TRBV2 and TRBJ1-1, with D uncertain. V lost 4 bases and J 4 bases, leaving 13 bases between the germline ends. Germline V lookup: CDR1 SNHLY, CDR2 FYNNEI. The CDR3 is made up of 14 amino acids.

The rearrangement links TRBV10-3 to TRBJ2-2; unclear D gene. Trimming removed 4 bases at V and 0 bases at J, with 12 bases between. CDR1 and CDR2 (germline): ENHRY, SYGVKD. The CDR3 runs to 16 residues. CDR3 DNA sequence: TGTGCCATCAGTGTAAGTTCGCCCGCGAACACCGGGGAGCTGTTTTTT. Translation gives CAISVSSPANTGELFF.

Only a few counts were recorded for this clonotype. The chain employs TRBV7-2 and TRBJ1-2; no firm D call. There are 18 residues in the CDR3. Germline CDR1 reads SGHTA; CDR2 reads FQGNSA. V was clipped by 4 bases and J by 0 bases, with 21 bases between them. CDR3 protein: CASSSFSPEFSANYGYTF. The CDR3 DNA follows: TGTGCCAGCAGCTCCTTTTCCCCTGAATTTTCAGCTAACTATGGCTACACCTTC.

The chain has TRBV11-2 and TRBJ2-1, with D tentatively TRBD2 (7 bases). This CDR3 is 16 amino acids long. The germline gives CDR1 SGHAT, CDR2 FQNNGV. Trimming removed 1 base at V and 4 bases at J, with 14 bases between. CDR3 DNA sequence: TGTGCCAGCAGCTTAGTACGGGGGGCAGGTTACAATGAGCAGTTCTTC. This codes for CASSLVRGAGYNEQFF.

This clonotype showed up just a few times. The V call is TRBV6-1, the J call TRBJ2-5, with D possibly called TRBD1 or TRBD2 (5 bases each). V lost 8 bases to trimming and J lost 5 bases, with 15 bases between them. The germline V gene encodes CDR1 MNHNS and CDR2 SASEGT. There are 13 residues in the CDR3. In DNA form, the CDR3 reads TGTGCCAGCGCCAACTCCTGGGGGGAGACCCAGTACTTC. This gives the protein CASANSWGETQYF.

This clonotype was seen more than once but under ten times. In DNA, the CDR3 is TGCAGCGTAAGGGGCCTTTATGGCTACACCTTC. Translating it yields CSVRGLYGYTF. The rearrangement joins TRBV29-1 to TRBJ1-2, with D possibly being TRBD1 (5 bases). CDR3 size: 11 residues. Trimming removed 6 bases from V and 5 bases from J, with 10 bases in between. Per germline, CDR1 SQVTM and CDR2 ANQGSEA.

On this clonotype itself: Just one base apart from a much larger clone, this may be a read error. The rearrangement uses TRBV7-3 and TRBJ2-1, with D perhaps TRBD2 (7 bases). The CDR3 has 13 amino acids. Per germline, CDR1 SGHTA and CDR2 FQGTGA. The DNA of the CDR3 is TGTGCCAGCAGCTCGGGGGGCTATTATGAGCGGTTCTTC. Translated, it gives CASSSGGYYERFF.

The genes are TRBV6-1 and TRBJ1-1, with 7 bases that match TRBD1. This CDR3 is built from 14 residues. Losses at the gene ends were 6 bases for V and 3 bases for J; bases not matched to a gene: 7. The germline V gene encodes CDR1 MNHNS and CDR2 SASEGT. CDR3 sequence (DNA): TGTGCCAGCAGGCAGGGGGTCGCGGACACTGAAGCTTTCTTT. Residues: CASRQGVADTEAFF.

There are many counts of this clonotype. DNA for the CDR3: TGTGCTTGCGGTAGACAGCCCCCTTGGACCGGCACAGATACGCAGTATTTT. This gives the protein CACGRQPPWTGTDTQYF. The rearrangement joins TRBV2 to TRBJ2-3; D possibly corresponds to TRBD1 (5 bases). This CDR3 comprises 17 residues. Germline V gives CDR1 SNHLY, CDR2 FYNNEI.

This clonotype was seen ten or more times. The chain joins TRBV20-1 to TRBJ2-1; TRBD1 matches at 9 bases. Germline V gene data show CDR1 as DFQATT and CDR2 as SNEGSKA (reference sequence). The CDR3 extends over 16 amino acids. Trimming cost V 1 base and J 5 bases; bases outside gene matches: 9. The CDR3 loop is CSARAWSTGGNNEQFF. The CDR3 DNA sequence: TGCAGTGCTAGAGCTTGGAGCACAGGGGGCAACAATGAGCAGTTCTTC.

This clonotype turned up a few times. This chain links TRBV5-6 with TRBJ1-1; D ambiguous. V dropped 2 bases and J dropped 7 bases, with 9 bases sitting between them. The CDR3 spans 12 residues. From germline, CDR1 is SGHDT and CDR2 YYEEEE. The CDR3 DNA is TGTGCCAGCAGCTTTGGTGGGATTGAAGCTTTCTTT. Its translation: CASSFGGIEAFF.

J is TRBJ1-1 and V is TRBV20-1; possible D gene TRBD1, 6 bases. CDR3 length equals 15 residues. The V end was cut by 5 bases, the J end by 2 bases, with 18 bases between. The germline CDR1 and CDR2 sequences are DFQATT and SNEGSKA (reference sequence). This CDR3 is CSAGGGWGRNTEAFF. The CDR3 coding sequence is TGCAGTGCTGGTGGGGGCTGGGGTAGAAACACTGAAGCTTTCTTT.

In regard to this clonotype: The junction shows a germline mismatch at one end, possibly a read error. The V call is TRBV6-1, the J call TRBJ2-2; D ambiguous. Per the germline V gene, CDR1 is MNHNS and CDR2 is SASEGT. The CDR3 runs 14 residues. CDR3 residues: CAISEPPNTGELFF. In DNA form, the CDR3 reads TGTGCCATCAGTGAGCCACCGAACACCGGGGAGCTGTTTTTT.

This clonotype occurred many times. The gene calls are TRBV7-3 and TRBJ2-4; D is undetermined. The length of the CDR3 is 12 residues. Trimming shortened V by 2 bases and J by 9 bases, and 8 bases separated the two germline ends. Looked up from germline, CDR1 is SGHTA and CDR2 is FQGTGA. CDR3 sequence reads: CASSLPGGIQYF. The CDR3 nucleotides read TGTGCCAGCAGCTTACCTGGCGGCATTCAGTACTTC. Using reference TRBV7-3 and TRBJ2-4 for the parts outside the CDR3, the full variable domain is GAGVSQTPSNKVTEKGKYVELRCDPISGHTALYWYRQSLGQGPEFLIYFQGTGAADDSGLPNDRFFAVRPEGSVSTLKIQRTERGDSAVYLCASSLPGGIQYFGAGTRLSVL.

This clonotype has a handful of counts. The chain employs TRBV7-9 and TRBJ2-5, with D perhaps given as TRBD1 or TRBD2 (5 bases each). V shed 4 bases and J shed 2 bases, with 11 bases lying between them. This CDR3 spans 14 amino acids. The V gene's germline CDR1 is SEHNR and CDR2 FQNEAQ (reference sequence). As DNA, the CDR3 is TGTGCCAGCAGCTCGCTGGGGGAGCAAGAGACCCAGTACTTC. It encodes CASSSLGEQETQYF.

The rearrangement links TRBV12-3 or TRBV12-4 to TRBJ1-2; 7 bases fit TRBD1. This CDR3 has 12 amino acids. Germline trimming cut 8 bases from V and 7 bases from J; bases unmatched to any gene: 7. CDR3 DNA sequence: TGTGCCAGCGGGACAGCTCCCCTTGGCTACACCTTC. Residues: CASGTAPLGYTF.

There are many counts of this clonotype. The chain carries TRBV28 and TRBJ1-6; 10 bases agree with TRBD1. Looked up from germline, CDR1 is MDHEN and CDR2 is SYDVKM. The ends lost 4 bases at V and 10 bases at J; junction bases unmatched: 4. The CDR3 extends over 14 amino acids. The CDR3 coding sequence is TGTGCCAGCAGTTCCGGGACAGGGGTCTCACCCCTCCACTTT. It encodes CASSSGTGVSPLHF.

In nucleotides, the CDR3 is TGTGCCAGTAGTACGCCTGGGGAGTATGGCTACACCTTC. Its protein is CASSTPGEYGYTF. This rearrangement joins TRBV19 to TRBJ1-2; D uncertain. CDR1 and CDR2 from the germline V gene are LNHDA and SQIVND (reference sequence). The CDR3 consists of 13 residues. Trimming pared 4 bases from V and 5 bases from J, leaving 11 bases between.

About this clonotype itself: This could be a read error, since a much larger clone is one nucleotide away. V gene TRBV5-1 combines with J gene TRBJ2-1; 13 bases match TRBD2. The CDR3 is 16 amino acids. CDR1 and CDR2 (germline): SGHRS, YFSETQ. Here the CDR3 reads CASNLGTSGEYNEQFF. The CDR3 nucleotides are TGCGCCAGCAACTTGGGGACTAGCGGGGAATACAATGAGCAGTTCTTC.

This chain connects TRBV30 to TRBJ1-2; 7 nucleotides align to TRBD1. After removal of 2 bases from V and 8 bases from J, the junction contained 8 bases not matched to a gene. The germline gives CDR1 GTSNPN, CDR2 SVGIG (reference sequence). The CDR3 extends over 13 amino acids. CDR3 sequence reads: CAWSSDRSLGYTF. As DNA, the CDR3 is TGTGCCTGGAGTTCGGACAGGTCCTTGGGCTACACCTTC.

At least ten counts were recorded for this clonotype. This chain links TRBV12-3 or TRBV12-4 with TRBJ1-5, with 8 positions matching TRBD1. This CDR3 is built from 15 residues. V lost 7 bases, J lost 1 base, and 6 bases stayed unmatched. The CDR3 protein is CASTKDRASNQPQHF. The CDR3 DNA sequence: TGTGCCAGCACCAAGGACAGGGCCAGCAATCAGCCCCAGCATTTT.

In its sample, this clonotype was seen many times. The V and J genes are TRBV2 and TRBJ2-7, with 8 bases aligning to TRBD2. Per germline, CDR1 SNHLY and CDR2 FYNNEI. This CDR3 has 13 residues. V gave up 7 bases and J gave up 5 bases; unmatched junction bases: 7. The chain's CDR3 is CASNGGRTDEQYF. In DNA form, the CDR3 reads TGTGCCAGCAACGGCGGGAGGACCGACGAGCAGTACTTC.

This clonotype has ten or more counts. The chain recombines TRBV20-1 with TRBJ2-3, with 8 bases lining up with TRBD1. The V gene end was trimmed by 6 bases and the J gene end by 1 base; junction bases not matched to a gene: 6. CDR1 DFQATT and CDR2 SNEGSKA come from the germline V gene (reference sequence). The CDR3 is 14 amino acids. The CDR3 bases are TGCAGTGCCACGACAGGGGATGGCACAGATACGCAGTATTTT. It encodes CSATTGDGTDTQYF.

This chain links TRBV29-1 with TRBJ2-1; 9 bases fit TRBD2. Germline V lookup: CDR1 SQVTM, CDR2 ANQGSEA. Trimming removed 5 bases from V and 4 bases from J; junction bases left unmatched: 6. This CDR3 is built from 14 residues. CDR3 DNA: TGCAGCGTTAATCCCCTAGCGGGGTACAATGAGCAGTTCTTC. Translation: CSVNPLAGYNEQFF.

The chain couples TRBV14 to TRBJ2-1; TRBD1 might be the D (5 bases). Trimming cost V 2 bases and J 0 bases, with 8 bases left between them. CDR3 size: 15 residues. Germline CDR1 is SGHDN and CDR2 is FVKESK. The CDR3 reads CASSQQGSSYNEQFF. The CDR3, as DNA: TGTGCCAGCAGCCAACAGGGCAGCTCCTACAATGAGCAGTTCTTC.

This clonotype has a handful of counts. The V call is TRBV15, the J call TRBJ1-1; no firm D call. The V end lost 6 bases, the J end lost 4 bases, and 9 bases lay between the germline ends. The CDR3 loop spans 12 amino acids. Germline CDR1 reads LNHNV; CDR2 reads YYDKDF (reference sequence). CDR3 sequence: CATRNSGTEAFF. DNA of the CDR3: TGTGCCACCAGAAACAGCGGCACTGAAGCTTTCTTT.

This clonotype has ten or more counts. The chain uses TRBV12-3 or TRBV12-4 and TRBJ1-2; no clear D gene. CDR3 length: 13 amino acids. The germline V and J ends were trimmed by 5 bases and 7 bases, with 14 bases remaining between them. CDR3 in amino acids: CASSNRVVSGYTF. CDR3 nucleotides: TGTGCCAGCAGTAACCGCGTCGTAAGTGGCTACACCTTC.

This clonotype was seen a few times. The gene calls are TRBV20-1 and TRBJ2-6, with TRBD1 identical over 7 bases. Germline V gene data show CDR1 as DFQATT and CDR2 as SNEGSKA (reference sequence). The CDR3 length is 15 residues. Trimming removed 2 bases from V and 0 bases from J; junction bases left unmatched: 1. DNA for the CDR3: TGCAGTGCTAGACCAGGGGGCTCTGGGGCCAACGTCCTGACTTTC. Amino acids: CSARPGGSGANVLTF.

This clonotype was observed a handful of times. The chain links TRBV5-4 to TRBJ1-1; the D gene is possibly TRBD1 (6 bases). This CDR3 comprises 16 residues. V was trimmed by 0 bases and J by 12 bases, leaving 24 bases between them. The germline V gene encodes CDR1 SGHNT and CDR2 YYREEE (reference sequence). The CDR3 sequence is CASSLARGSITPESFF. DNA for the CDR3: TGTGCCAGCAGCTTGGCCAGGGGATCCATTACCCCGGAATCTTTCTTT.